Below are 30 T cell receptor beta chains sequenced from a single sample in a study of regulatory T cells in long-lasting Graves disease. Documented time point: newly diagnosed GD, antithyroid drugs for less than 3 months. Making the TCR library involved RNA that had been extracted from PBMCs. CDR3-region Arm-PCR and iRepertoire HTBI primers produced the TCR beta libraries. MiXCR was run by TCRdb on the multiplex PCR reads, yielding one entry per CDR3 protein. The table includes 580,000 or so distinct CDR3 sequences, about 16% detected once. The sample also formed part of further work on T cells in Graves' hyperthyroidism and ophthalmopathy.

Specimen: peripheral blood mononuclear cells (PBMCs), collected at new diagnosis, from a patient treated with antithyroid drugs. The origin of the receptors is a man younger than 35 with Graves disease.

This clonotype was observed at least ten times. This chain joins TRBV12-3 or TRBV12-4 and TRBJ1-1, with D uncertain. There are 14 residues in the CDR3. The V and J ends lost 8 bases and 5 bases respectively, with 18 bases between them. The DNA of the CDR3 is TGTGCCAGCCAACTCGTAAAGGGTTGGACTGAAGCTTTCTTT. The encoded protein is CASQLVKGWTEAFF.

This clonotype was counted at least ten times. This chain's CDR3 is CASRRGTGYSTDTQYF. The CDR3 DNA follows: TGTGCCAGCAGACGTGGGACGGGATACAGCACAGATACGCAGTATTTT. This sequence joins TRBV27 and TRBJ2-3; D might be TRBD1 or TRBD2, each matching 5 bases. The CDR3 contains 16 residues. Germline V lookup: CDR1 MNHEY, CDR2 SMNVEV (reference sequence). V was clipped by 6 bases and J by 0 bases, with 16 bases between them.

This clonotype was recorded at least ten times. The V call is TRBV12-3 or TRBV12-4, the J call TRBJ2-7, with 10 bases that match TRBD2. CDR3 size: 14 residues. Trimming took 5 bases from V and 6 from J; bases not matched to a gene: 7. The CDR3 DNA is TGTGCCAGCAGTCCAAGCGGGAGGGCCAGCGAGCAGTACTTC. Translated: CASSPSGRASEQYF.

The V call is TRBV19, the J call TRBJ2-1; 13 bases are shared with TRBD2. Germline CDR1 LNHDA, CDR2 SQIVND (reference sequence). Trimming at V came to 8 bases and at J to 10 bases, leaving 11 bases not matched to a gene. This CDR3 spans 15 amino acids. The CDR3 loop reads CASGTSGTGTPEQFF. CDR3 in DNA: TGTGCCAGTGGGACTAGCGGGACTGGGACCCCGGAGCAGTTCTTC.

The chain couples TRBV5-5 to TRBJ2-3; D call uncertain. Germline V lookup: CDR1 SGHKS, CDR2 YYEKEE (reference sequence). The V end was cut by 0 bases, the J end by 2 bases, with 7 bases between. The CDR3 runs 14 residues. CDR3 region: CASSLGSDTDTQYF. CDR3 coding DNA: TGTGCCAGCAGCTTGGGAAGCGACACAGATACGCAGTATTTT.

This clonotype occurred many times. The V and J genes are TRBV2 and TRBJ2-5, with D possibly TRBD1 on 5 matching bases. V was trimmed by 4 bases and J by 1 base, leaving 7 bases between them. Germline lookup yields CDR1 SNHLY and CDR2 FYNNEI. The CDR3 sequence is 13 residues long. This chain's CDR3 is CASSAGPQETQYF. The CDR3 coding sequence is TGTGCCAGCAGTGCAGGGCCCCAAGAGACCCAGTACTTC.

The table lists this clonotype with many counts. This chain uses TRBV5-1 with TRBJ2-5, with D perhaps matching TRBD2 (6 bases). The CDR3 extends over 15 amino acids. Germline loops: CDR1 SGHRS, CDR2 YFSETQ. Trimming stripped 1 base from V and 2 bases from J, with 12 bases between. This chain's CDR3 is CASSLSVGSQETQYF. In DNA form, the CDR3 reads TGCGCCAGCAGCTTGAGTGTCGGGAGTCAAGAGACCCAGTACTTC.

V and J are TRBV20-1 and TRBJ2-3; D possibly corresponds to TRBD2 (6 bases). This CDR3 region has 15 residues. Trimming pared 3 bases from V and 0 bases from J, leaving 13 bases between. Germline lookup yields CDR1 DFQATT and CDR2 SNEGSKA (reference sequence). The CDR3 reads CSARASAGSTDTQYF. For the CDR3, the DNA is TGCAGTGCTAGGGCCTCGGCGGGGAGCACAGATACGCAGTATTTT.

This clonotype has at least ten counts. The chain is built from TRBV30 and TRBJ2-3, with D maybe TRBD2 (6 bases). The CDR3 totals 15 residues. V was pared by 4 bases and J by 1 base, with 15 bases between. Per germline, CDR1 GTSNPN and CDR2 SVGIG (reference sequence). The CDR3 nucleotides are TGTGCCTGGAAGATGATTGGAGGGGGCACAGATACGCAGTATTTT. Amino acid sequence: CAWKMIGGGTDTQYF. The entire variable domain, with the rest obtained from reference TRBV30 and TRBJ2-3, is as follows: SQTIHQWPATLVQPVGSPLSLECTVEGTSNPNLYWYRQAAGRGLQLLFYSVGIGQISSEVPQNLSASRPQDRQFILSSKKLLLSDSGFYLCAWKMIGGGTDTQYFGPGTRLTVL.

The chain uses TRBV30 and TRBJ2-1; 10 bases line up with TRBD2. The germline V gene encodes CDR1 GTSNPN and CDR2 SVGIG (reference sequence). V gave up 3 bases and J gave up 7 bases; unmatched junction bases: 6. This CDR3 has 14 amino acids. The CDR3 is CAWRGTSDYNEQFF. The CDR3 nucleotides read TGTGCCTGGAGGGGGACTAGCGACTATAATGAGCAGTTCTTC.

This sequence joins TRBV5-1 and TRBJ1-3; tentatively, D is TRBD1 (5 bases). Per the germline V gene, CDR1 is SGHRS and CDR2 is YFSETQ. The CDR3 spans 15 residues. Trimming took 4 bases from V and 0 from J, leaving 11 bases between them. The CDR3: CASSVLGDSGNTIYF. The CDR3 coding sequence is TGCGCCAGCAGCGTATTAGGGGACTCTGGAAACACCATATATTTT.

This clonotype has a handful of counts. This chain uses TRBV5-1 with TRBJ1-1; D is ambiguous. V shed 2 bases and J shed 4 bases, with 18 bases lying between them. This CDR3 comprises 16 residues. The germline CDR1 and CDR2 sequences are SGHRS and YFSETQ. The DNA for the CDR3 is TGCGCCAGCAGCTTATCCGGGATCTACCCTCTCACTGAAGCTTTCTTT. It yields the protein CASSLSGIYPLTEAFF.

This clonotype was detected many times. The chain joins TRBV27 to TRBJ1-1; TRBD1 might be the D (5 bases). The CDR3 extends over 15 amino acids. Germline CDR1 and CDR2: MNHEY and SMNVEV (reference sequence). Trimming took 3 bases from V and 4 from J, leaving 15 bases between them. CDR3 sequence reads: CASSLSPGLATEAFF. CDR3 nucleotides: TGTGCCAGCAGTTTGTCCCCAGGGCTGGCCACTGAAGCTTTCTTT.

This clonotype was counted ten times or more. The chain couples TRBV20-1 to TRBJ2-7, with 11 bases fitting TRBD2. V gave up 4 bases and J gave up 6 bases; unmatched junction bases: 5. The germline V gene has CDR1 DFQATT and CDR2 SNEGSKA (reference sequence). This CDR3 region has 13 residues. This CDR3 reads CSATLAGAPEQYF. The CDR3 DNA reads as TGCAGTGCTACACTAGCGGGAGCTCCCGAGCAGTACTTC.

The sample holds many counts of this clonotype. V and J are TRBV19 and TRBJ2-5; D may correspond to TRBD1 or TRBD2 (5 bases each). CDR1 LNHDA and CDR2 SQIVND come from the germline V gene (reference sequence). V shed 6 bases and J shed 3 bases, with 14 bases lying between them. CDR3 length: 14 residues. CDR3 protein: CASSVAGTEETQYF. CDR3 DNA: TGTGCCAGTAGCGTTGCCGGGACGGAAGAGACCCAGTACTTC. The full variable domain, its missing parts supplied by reference TRBV19 and TRBJ2-5, is DGGITQSPKYLFRKEGQNVTLSCEQNLNHDAMYWYRQDPGQGLRLIYYSQIVNDFQKGDIAEGYSVSREKKESFPLTVTSAQKNPTAFYLCASSVAGTEETQYFGPGTRLLVL.

This clonotype was counted at least ten times. V gene TRBV2 combines with J gene TRBJ2-5; either TRBD1 or TRBD2 may fit D (6 bases each). Germline loops: CDR1 SNHLY, CDR2 FYNNEI. V was pared by 7 bases and J by 5 bases, with 17 bases between. The CDR3 runs to 14 residues. CDR3 region: CASKVVGGAETQYF. The CDR3 DNA reads TGTGCCAGCAAGGTCGTCGGGGGCGCGGAGACCCAGTACTTC.

The V and J genes are TRBV5-1 and TRBJ2-7; the D is unclear. Deletions cut 0 bases from V and 0 bases from J, with 13 bases between. This CDR3 is 16 amino acids long. Per the germline V gene, CDR1 is SGHRS and CDR2 is YFSETQ. The CDR3 region has the DNA TGCGCCAGCAGCTTGGAACCGGGCTACAGCTCCTACGAGCAGTACTTC. Translating gives CASSLEPGYSSYEQYF.

This clonotype was counted ten times or more. The V and J genes are TRBV28 and TRBJ2-1, with 7 bases lining up with TRBD1. Trimming took 10 bases from V and 13 from J; bases not matched to a gene: 13. The CDR3 spans 12 residues. The germline CDR1 and CDR2 sequences are MDHEN and SYDVKM. DNA for the CDR3: TGTGCCACCGAGGGGGCGCCGCCCCCCCAGTTCTTC. This sequence encodes CATEGAPPPQFF.

CDR3 DNA: TGCAGTGCCGATCCGGGACTAGCGGGGTTAGGTCTCATAGATACGCAGTATTTT. Translated, it gives CSADPGLAGLGLIDTQYF. The J gene is TRBJ2-3, the V gene TRBV20-1; the match to TRBD2 covers 13 bases. With 6 bases clipped from V and 5 bases from J, the junction kept 17 bases outside the gene matches. The germline CDR1 and CDR2 sequences are DFQATT and SNEGSKA (reference sequence). This CDR3 comprises 18 residues.

This clonotype showed up many times. The V gene is TRBV5-1, the J gene TRBJ1-1, with D perhaps matching TRBD1 (5 bases). Germline V CDR1 and CDR2: SGHRS, YFSETQ. The CDR3 contains 14 residues. Trimming took off 1 base at V and 4 bases at J, with 11 bases between the two ends. The CDR3 region has the DNA TGCGCCAGCAGCTTGTCCGTCGGGGGCACTGAAGCTTTCTTT. This gives the protein CASSLSVGGTEAFF.

On this clonotype: An end of the junction differs from the germline gene, which may be a read error. The rearrangement links TRBV9 to TRBJ2-7; no clear D. CDR1 SGDLS and CDR2 YYNGEE come from the germline V gene. The CDR3 spans 15 residues. In nucleotides, the CDR3 is TGTGCCAGCGGCGTAGAAGGCGGTAGCTCCTACGAGCAGTACTTC. It is translated as CASGVEGGSSYEQYF.

This clonotype was counted only a few times. The CDR3 coding sequence is TGTGCCAGCACCCCCGTAATCGGGCAGGGGTTTCCCTACGAGCAGTACTTC. Encoded protein: CASTPVIGQGFPYEQYF. The V call is TRBV11-2, the J call TRBJ2-7, with D perhaps matching TRBD1 (6 bases). CDR1 and CDR2 (germline): SGHAT, FQNNGV. The CDR3 sequence is 17 residues long. With 7 bases removed from V and 2 bases from J, the gap between germline ends came to 24 bases.

The rearrangement uses TRBV9 and TRBJ2-2, with D unresolved. This CDR3 spans 11 amino acids. In germline, CDR1 is SGDLS, CDR2 YYNGEE. Between the trimmed V and J ends, which lost 4 bases and 6 bases, there was a span of 4 bases. The CDR3 loop reads CASSNAGELFF. CDR3 in DNA: TGTGCCAGCAGCAATGCCGGGGAGCTGTTTTTT.

This clonotype has only a few counts. The chain has TRBV7-9 and TRBJ1-4; the D is unclear. Trimming stripped 5 bases from V and 0 bases from J, with 10 bases between. Germline V CDR1 and CDR2: SEHNR, FQNEAQ (reference sequence). The length of the CDR3 is 15 residues. CDR3 in amino acids: CASSPLESTNEKLFF. DNA for the CDR3: TGTGCCAGCAGCCCCCTCGAGTCAACTAATGAAAAACTGTTTTTT.

This clonotype was observed many times. The V call is TRBV7-9, the J call TRBJ2-3; TRBD2 matches at 8 bases. The V segment lost 5 bases and the J segment 2 bases; nucleotides outside the gene matches: 6. Germline assignment: CDR1 SEHNR and CDR2 FQNEAQ (reference sequence). The CDR3 length is 15 residues. CDR3 sequence (DNA): TGTGCCAGCAGCCCAGGACTAGCTAACACAGATACGCAGTATTTT. It codes for CASSPGLANTDTQYF.

The CDR3 region is CSVELNSPEAAEAFF. CDR3 DNA: TGCAGCGTTGAACTGAACAGCCCCGAAGCTGCTGAAGCTTTCTTT. The gene calls are TRBV29-1 and TRBJ1-1; no clear D. V lost 2 bases, J lost 6 bases, and 19 bases lay in between. CDR1 and CDR2 (germline): SQVTM, ANQGSEA. The CDR3 runs to 15 residues.

The chain joins TRBV28 to TRBJ2-1, with D perhaps TRBD2 (7 bases). This CDR3 is built from 18 residues. The V gene's germline CDR1 is MDHEN and CDR2 SYDVKM. V dropped 6 bases and J dropped 3 bases, with 24 bases sitting between them. The CDR3 nucleotides read TGTGCCAGCAGCCCGGACCTAGCGGTCCAGGGGCTCTACAATGAGCAGTTCTTC. Translating it yields CASSPDLAVQGLYNEQFF.

This clonotype was counted only a few times. The genes are TRBV9 and TRBJ2-5; the match to TRBD1 covers 7 bases. After removal of 0 bases from V and 4 bases from J, the junction contained 9 bases not matched to a gene. The CDR3 is 16 residues long. Germline assignment: CDR1 SGDLS and CDR2 YYNGEE. CDR3 sequence reads: CASSVGVGGAGETQYF. The CDR3 bases are TGTGCCAGCAGCGTAGGGGTAGGGGGCGCAGGAGAGACCCAGTACTTC.

Many counts were recorded for this clonotype. The chain employs TRBV29-1 and TRBJ2-1, with 14 nucleotides matching TRBD2. The V gene end was trimmed by 7 bases and the J gene end by 16 bases; junction bases not matched to a gene: 6. This CDR3 has 11 amino acids. Germline CDR1 is SQVTM and CDR2 is ANQGSEA. The CDR3 bases are TGCAGCGAGGGGACTAGCGGGAGTACTTTCTTC. Protein product: CSEGTSGSTFF.

This clonotype was observed a handful of times. V is TRBV5-5 and J is TRBJ1-1; D gene ambiguous. CDR3 length equals 14 residues. In germline, CDR1 is SGHKS, CDR2 YYEKEE (reference sequence). Trimming shortened V by 3 bases and J by 1 base, and 10 bases separated the two germline ends. CDR3 in DNA: TGTGCCAGCAGCTCCGGACGGCCGAACACTGAAGCTTTCTTT. Protein product: CASSSGRPNTEAFF. Drawing the rest from reference TRBV5-5 and TRBJ1-1, the complete variable domain is DAGVTQSPTHLIKTRGQQVTLRCSPISGHKSVSWYQQVLGQGPQFIFQYYEKEERGRGNFPDRFSARQFPNYSSELNVNALLLGDSALYLCASSSGRPNTEAFFGQGTRLTVV.